This T cell receptor (beta chain) appears in the sequencing data of a study of spatial heterogeneity in lung cancer. Study summary: For the average unique TCR and UMI combination, more than eight occurrences appeared in raw reads.

Every TCR cDNA molecule carried a tag that served as a unique molecular identifier. MiXCR, run by TCRdb on the 5' RACE reads, gives a single entry per CDR3 protein. Here the sample spans 15,000 to 20,000 distinct CDR3 sequences, 6.2% being singletons. The time point is: sample taken at primary tumor resection. Tumor, nontumor lung or frozen PBMC supplied whole RNA, sequenced without sorting. The sample holds many counts of this clonotype. Its specificity is not known. Findings and caveats of the study: Counts of expanded alpha and beta TCRs within tumors tracked the tumor nonsynonymous mutation count. Estimates put coverage of tumor T cells near 7% for alpha and roughly 13% for beta chains.

The source is a male donor with early-stage non-small cell lung cancer. The starting material was lung tumor tissue, obtained at surgery.

CDR3 protein: CASSSPVYGYTF. The CDR3, as DNA: TGTGCCAGCAGCTCCCCAGTCTATGGCTACACCTTC. The chain is built from TRBV7-9 and TRBJ1-2; no clear D. Germline loops: CDR1 SEHNR, CDR2 FQNEAQ (reference sequence). Trimming left V 4 bases short and J 4 bases short, with 7 bases between. The CDR3 runs to 12 residues.